These 22 T cell receptor beta chains were all obtained from the same sample, sequenced in a study of post-analysis software for immune sequencing data. Broader study findings: Patients had higher frequencies than controls of about five TRBV segments, including TRBV5-6, TRBV5-1 and TRBV20-1.

These TCRs are of unknown antigen specificity. Each TCR beta cDNA library carried unique molecular identifiers. TCRdb re-analysed the PCR reads in MiXCR, keeping a single row per CDR3 protein. Of roughly 700,000 distinct CDR3 sequences listed, roughly 30% are singletons. The specimen was blood. These receptors were collected from a girl aged 10 to 17 with multiple sclerosis.

The chain carries TRBV9 and TRBJ1-6; tentative D call: TRBD1 (5 bases). V shed 0 bases and J shed 14 bases, with 18 bases lying between them. This CDR3 spans 15 amino acids. Germline CDR1 SGDLS, CDR2 YYNGEE. The CDR3 DNA reads TGTGCCAGCAGCGTAGACCAAGCCGGGGCCACAACCCTCCACTTT. Protein: CASSVDQAGATTLHF.

The genes are TRBV6-5 and TRBJ1-1; D call uncertain. The V end lost 2 bases, the J end lost 1 base, and 14 bases lay between the germline ends. Germline loops: CDR1 MNHEY, CDR2 SVGAGI. This CDR3 region has 16 residues. CDR3 nucleotide sequence: TGTGCCAGCAGTTACGTGGGCCTGGGGAGGAACACTGAAGCTTTCTTT. It codes for CASSYVGLGRNTEAFF.

V is TRBV7-2 and J is TRBJ1-1; 7 bases align to TRBD1. The CDR3 extends over 14 amino acids. J lost 11 bases, V lost 4 bases, and 13 bases had no gene match. The germline V gene has CDR1 SGHTA and CDR2 FQGNSA. The CDR3 DNA reads TGTGCCAGCAGCTCCCGACAGGGCCCCTTGAGGGCTTTCTTT. The encoded protein is CASSSRQGPLRAFF.

This sequence joins TRBV9 and TRBJ2-7; 9 nucleotides align to TRBD2. Germline V gives CDR1 SGDLS, CDR2 YYNGEE. The CDR3 consists of 16 residues. Losses at the gene ends were 4 bases for V and 5 bases for J; bases not matched to a gene: 13. The CDR3 region is CASSSGGSGSCHEQYF. In DNA, the CDR3 is TGTGCCAGCAGCTCGGGTGGTAGCGGGAGTTGCCACGAGCAGTACTTC.

This clonotype came up a few times. This sequence joins TRBV18 and TRBJ2-7, with a tentative D call TRBD1 (5 bases). Germline CDR1 reads KGHSH; CDR2 reads LQKENI. Trimming took off 10 bases at V and 2 bases at J, with 15 bases between the two ends. The CDR3 spans 13 residues. In nucleotides, the CDR3 is TGTGCCACCACATTGACAGCCACCTACGAGCAGTACTTC. Its translation: CATTLTATYEQYF.

The V and J genes are TRBV20-1 and TRBJ2-5, with 8 bases fitting TRBD1. The V segment lost 4 bases and the J segment 2 bases; nucleotides outside the gene matches: 3. This CDR3 has 13 amino acids. From germline, CDR1 is DFQATT and CDR2 SNEGSKA (reference sequence). The DNA of the CDR3 is TGCAGTGCTACTACAGGGGGACAAGAGACCCAGTACTTC. Protein: CSATTGGQETQYF.

The V gene is TRBV20-1, the J gene TRBJ1-2; the match to TRBD1 covers 7 bases. CDR3 size: 16 residues. The trim removed 3 bases at V and 3 bases at J, leaving 13 bases unmatched. Germline assignment: CDR1 DFQATT and CDR2 SNEGSKA (reference sequence). The CDR3 DNA sequence: TGCAGTGCTAGGCCTCCGGGACAGAGTCCATACTATGGCTACACCTTC. Translation: CSARPPGQSPYYGYTF.

The V call is TRBV20-1, the J call TRBJ1-1; D remains ambiguous. V was pared by 0 bases and J by 5 bases, with 16 bases between. CDR1 and CDR2 (germline): DFQATT, SNEGSKA (reference sequence). CDR3 length equals 15 residues. The CDR3 coding sequence is TGCAGTGCTAGAGATCGGCCGGGATGGTTTACTGAAGCTTTCTTT. Translating gives CSARDRPGWFTEAFF.

The chain has TRBV6-5 and TRBJ2-6; 7 bases fit TRBD1. This CDR3 contains 18 residues. V gave up 4 bases and J gave up 0 bases; unmatched junction bases: 9. The germline gives CDR1 MNHEY, CDR2 SVGAGI. CDR3 nucleotide sequence: TGTGCCAGCAGTTCCCGGGTAGGGGGCCCCTCTGGGGCCAACGTCCTGACTTTC. Residues: CASSSRVGGPSGANVLTF.

The chain carries TRBV20-1 and TRBJ2-7; TRBD1 aligns across 8 bases. The germline gives CDR1 DFQATT, CDR2 SNEGSKA (reference sequence). V shed 6 bases and J 1 base; nucleotides not matched to a gene: 5. The CDR3 has 13 residues. The CDR3 sequence: CSAQGAMSYEQYF. DNA of the CDR3: TGCAGTGCCCAGGGGGCAATGTCCTACGAGCAGTACTTC.

The genes are TRBV12-3 or TRBV12-4 and TRBJ1-1; D gene unclear. This CDR3 region has 14 residues. The germline V and J ends were trimmed by 3 bases and 0 bases, with 8 bases remaining between them. The CDR3 DNA follows: TGTGCCAGCAGTTTGAATTTATTGAACACTGAAGCTTTCTTT. Residues: CASSLNLLNTEAFF.

As to this clonotype: This could be a read error, since a much larger clone is one nucleotide away. The chain uses TRBV4-3 and TRBJ2-7; the D gene is possibly TRBD2 (6 bases). With 0 bases removed from V and 7 bases from J, the gap between germline ends came to 13 bases. The CDR3 sequence is 14 residues long. Looked up from germline, CDR1 is LGHNA and CDR2 is YSLEER. CDR3 in amino acids: CASSQDRRAGEQYF. In DNA, the CDR3 is TGCGCCAGCAGCCAAGATCGGAGGGCCGGTGAGCAGTACTTC.

This clonotype was observed a handful of times. The genes are TRBV4-3 and TRBJ1-4; unclear D gene. The CDR3 extends over 13 amino acids. Looked up from germline, CDR1 is LGHNA and CDR2 is YSLEER. V shed 3 bases and J shed 7 bases, with 9 bases lying between them. For the CDR3, the DNA is TGCGCCAGCAGCCAGCTTAGCGGTGAAAAACTGTTTTTT. Amino acids: CASSQLSGEKLFF.

This chain links TRBV20-1 with TRBJ1-5; no firm D call. V was shortened by 2 bases and J by 5 bases, with 7 bases between the two germline ends. Per germline, CDR1 DFQATT and CDR2 SNEGSKA (reference sequence). This CDR3 contains 12 residues. Written as DNA, the CDR3 is TGCAGTGCTAGATTCGGCCATCAGCCCCAGCATTTT. Translating gives CSARFGHQPQHF.

The gene calls are TRBV6-5 and TRBJ2-2, with D possibly TRBD2 on 5 matching bases. The CDR3 length is 15 residues. V gave up 6 bases and J gave up 4 bases, with 15 bases separating them. The germline V gene encodes CDR1 MNHEY and CDR2 SVGAGI. This CDR3 reads CASRMVLGGTGELFF. The CDR3 nucleotides read TGTGCCAGCAGAATGGTACTAGGTGGCACCGGGGAGCTGTTTTTT.

This clonotype was picked up a small number of times. V and J are TRBV5-1 and TRBJ2-6; 9 bases align to TRBD2. V shed 1 base and J 13 bases; nucleotides not matched to a gene: 12. This CDR3 contains 16 residues. Per the germline V gene, CDR1 is SGHRS and CDR2 is YFSETQ. CDR3: CASSLNLRTSETVLTF. In DNA form, the CDR3 reads TGCGCCAGCAGCTTGAACCTCCGGACTAGCGAGACAGTCCTGACTTTC.

This clonotype was detected a few times. V is TRBV28 and J is TRBJ1-2; D is uncertain. The V end lost 2 bases, the J end lost 2 bases, and 9 bases lay between the germline ends. The CDR3 runs 14 residues. Germline lookup yields CDR1 MDHEN and CDR2 SYDVKM. The CDR3 sequence: CASSLPLGNYGYTF. CDR3 sequence (DNA): TGTGCCAGCAGTTTACCCCTGGGGAACTATGGCTACACCTTC.

This sequence joins TRBV11-2 and TRBJ1-6; no clear D. CDR3 length: 15 amino acids. V dropped 5 bases and J dropped 5 bases, with 13 bases sitting between them. Germline loops: CDR1 SGHAT, CDR2 FQNNGV. The CDR3 sequence is CASSPGPPNNSPLHF. CDR3 in DNA: TGTGCCAGCAGCCCTGGCCCCCCTAATAATTCACCCCTCCACTTT. The full variable domain, with the rest looked up from reference TRBV11-2 and TRBJ1-6, is EAGVAQSPRYKIIEKRQSVAFWCNPISGHATLYWYQQILGQGPKLLIQFQNNGVVDDSQLPKDRFSAERLKGVDSTLKIQPAKLEDSAVYLCASSPGPPNNSPLHFGNGTRLTVT.

This clonotype was detected a few times. The chain employs TRBV7-9 and TRBJ2-1, with 9 bases fitting TRBD1. Germline V gene sequence: CDR1 SEHNR, CDR2 FQNEAQ (reference sequence). The CDR3 runs 15 residues. The V and J ends lost 3 bases and 5 bases, in that order; junction bases with no gene match: 5. The CDR3 DNA follows: TGTGCCAGCAGCTTGGACAGGGGCTGGCACAATGAGCAGTTCTTC. Protein sequence: CASSLDRGWHNEQFF.

Ten or more counts support this clonotype. The chain carries TRBV29-1 and TRBJ2-7; D is tentatively TRBD1 or TRBD2 (5 bases each). The CDR3 contains 13 residues. Germline V lookup: CDR1 SQVTM, CDR2 ANQGSEA. Trimming removed 4 bases at V and 3 bases at J, with 13 bases between. This CDR3 is CSVAGTVNYEQYF. The DNA for the CDR3 is TGCAGCGTTGCCGGGACGGTCAACTACGAGCAGTACTTC.

The V and J genes are TRBV3-1 and TRBJ1-4; D uncertain. CDR1 LGHDT and CDR2 YNNKEL come from the germline V gene (reference sequence). This CDR3 has 16 amino acids. V dropped 2 bases and J dropped 7 bases, with 17 bases sitting between them. CDR3: CASSQKGASDVEKLFF. The CDR3 DNA sequence: TGTGCCAGCAGCCAAAAGGGCGCCTCCGACGTTGAAAAACTGTTTTTT.

This chain uses TRBV18 with TRBJ2-7, with a tentative D call TRBD1 (6 bases). The J call may be incorrect, as the DNA end agrees better with TRBJ2-5. Germline V gene sequence: CDR1 KGHSH, CDR2 LQKENI. CDR3 length equals 14 residues. The CDR3 sequence: CASSPETGSETQYF. The CDR3 nucleotides read TGTGCCAGCTCACCGGAAACAGGGAGTGAGACCCAGTACTTC.